Sequencing of this T cell receptor (beta chain) was carried out in a study of identical twins. TCRdb redid the calling of the 5' RACE reads with MiXCR, one entry per CDR3 protein. The table records about 690,000 distinct CDR3 sequences, about 20% of them present only once. This clonotype was observed many times. This CDR3 has 12 amino acids. Germline CDR1 is DFQATT and CDR2 is SNEGSKA (reference sequence). V dropped 2 bases and J dropped 5 bases, with 9 bases sitting between them. These data also formed part of another study, on T cells expressing NK-cell markers.

The receptor comes from a woman between 18 and 29 years old in good health. This chain links TRBV20-1 with TRBJ1-1; D not certain. The material sequenced was PBMCs. CDR3 nucleotides: TGCAGTGCTAGATTCTTAGCTACTGAAGCTTTCTTT. It translates to CSARFLATEAFF.